The 11 T cell receptor beta chains below all came from one sample that was sequenced in a study of blood T cell repertoires in COVID-19. Produced via immunoSEQ multiplex PCR; TCRdb's table is partial and in-frame only. Among 200,000 to 250,000 clones listed, less than 90% were seen once. The sample comprised peripheral blood. The receptors come from a man aged 60 to 69 with acute or convalescent COVID-19.

The chain employs TRBV18 and TRBJ2-2, with D tentatively TRBD2 (6 bases). V was shortened by 4 bases and J by 6 bases, with 15 bases between the two germline ends. The CDR3 consists of 15 residues. CDR1 and CDR2 from the germline V gene are KGHSH and LQKENI. CDR3 amino acids: CASSLRDSDSGELFF. CDR3 DNA sequence: TGTGCCAGCTCACTCCGGGACTCCGATTCCGGGGAGCTGTTTTTT.

There are many counts of this clone. J is TRBJ2-7 and V is TRBV29-1; D may be TRBD1 (8 bases). This CDR3 has 14 amino acids. Trimming removed 5 bases from V and 5 bases from J, with 19 bases in between. In germline, CDR1 is SQVTM, CDR2 ANQGSEA. For the CDR3, the DNA is TGCAGCGTTATAGGACAGGGAGGGGGGAACGAGCAGTACTTC. Its protein product is CSVIGQGGGNEQYF.

The CDR3: CASSLGGEYGYTF. The CDR3 DNA reads TGTGCCAGCAGCTTAGGGGGGGAATATGGCTACACCTTC. The rearrangement links TRBV7-2 to TRBJ1-2, with D possibly being TRBD1 (5 bases). This CDR3 region has 13 residues. The V end lost 1 base, the J end lost 5 bases, and 8 bases lay between the germline ends. Germline lookup yields CDR1 SGHTA and CDR2 FQGNSA.

V and J are TRBV6-2 or TRBV6-3 and TRBJ2-7, with D possibly being TRBD1 (8 bases). CDR1 is MNHEY and CDR2 is SVGEGT in the germline V gene. The CDR3 consists of 16 residues. With 5 bases removed from V and 3 bases from J, the gap between germline ends came to 20 bases. Written as DNA, the CDR3 is TGTGCCAGCAGTCCCAGGGGGCTAGCGGACCACTACGAGCAGTACTTC. It is translated as CASSPRGLADHYEQYF.

The V and J genes are TRBV27 and TRBJ1-1, with 7 bases that match TRBD1. Trimming took 2 bases from V and 5 from J; bases not matched to a gene: 11. This CDR3 spans 16 amino acids. The germline V gene encodes CDR1 MNHEY and CDR2 SMNVEV (reference sequence). The CDR3 nucleotides are TGTGCCAGCAGTTTAGGACAGGCCTCGAGGGGGACTGAAGCTTTCTTT. Its translation is CASSLGQASRGTEAFF.

The gene calls are TRBV24-1 and TRBJ1-4; 10 bases align to TRBD1. V was pared by 1 base and J by 8 bases, with 12 bases of the junction left unmatched. CDR3 length: 18 amino acids. From germline, CDR1 is KGHDR and CDR2 SFDVKD. CDR3 amino acids: CATSDFSVGTGDKEKLFF. CDR3 nucleotides: TGTGCCACCAGTGATTTTAGCGTCGGGACAGGGGATAAAGAAAAACTGTTTTTT.

The V and J genes are TRBV12-3 or TRBV12-4 and TRBJ1-4; 7 nucleotides line up with TRBD1. The CDR3 covers 13 residues. The V gene end was trimmed by 6 bases and the J gene end by 3 bases; junction bases not matched to a gene: 1. CDR3 amino acids: CASRGTANEKLFF. The CDR3 coding sequence is TGTGCCAGCAGAGGGACAGCTAATGAAAAACTGTTTTTT.

J is TRBJ2-7 and V is TRBV12-5, with D possibly matching TRBD2 (5 bases). The V gene's germline CDR1 is LGHNT and CDR2 FRNRAP. This CDR3 has 15 amino acids. The ends were cut back, 0 bases at V and 3 bases at J, with 12 bases in the middle. The CDR3 loop is CASGLVGSGNYEQYF. The CDR3 DNA sequence: TGTGCTAGTGGTTTGGTAGGGTCGGGAAACTACGAGCAGTACTTC.

The chain recombines TRBV11-2 with TRBJ2-1, with D maybe TRBD2 (5 bases). The germline V gene encodes CDR1 SGHAT and CDR2 FQNNGV. This CDR3 has 13 amino acids. V was cut by 3 bases and J by 15 bases, with 18 bases left in between. The CDR3 DNA reads as TGTGCCAGCAGCTTGAGGGCGACATTGAGTATGTTCTTC. Translation: CASSLRATLSMFF. The variable domain in full, completed from reference TRBV11-2 and TRBJ2-1, reads EAGVAQSPRYKIIEKRQSVAFWCNPISGHATLYWYQQILGQGPKLLIQFQNNGVVDDSQLPKDRFSAERLKGVDSTLKIQPAKLEDSAVYLCASSLRATLSMFFGPGTRLTVL.

V and J are TRBV29-1 and TRBJ2-2; D unresolved. Germline CDR1 is SQVTM and CDR2 is ANQGSEA. The length of the CDR3 is 11 residues. The V end was cut by 6 bases, the J end by 3 bases, with 5 bases between. This CDR3 reads CSVHYTGELFF. In nucleotides, the CDR3 is TGCAGCGTCCACTACACCGGGGAGCTGTTTTTT.

The V gene is TRBV6-5, the J gene TRBJ1-4; TRBD1 matches at 10 bases. The CDR3 covers 14 residues. V lost 6 bases and J lost 8; bases outside the gene matches: 6. The germline V gene encodes CDR1 MNHEY and CDR2 SVGAGI. The DNA for the CDR3 is TGTGCCAGCAGGCCGACAGGGGGCAAGGAAAAACTGTTTTTT. It yields the protein CASRPTGGKEKLFF.